The 15 T cell receptor beta chains listed next were all sequenced from one sample in a study of cytomegalovirus exposure and HLA in healthy donors. It was with 60 Vbeta and 13 Jbeta primers that the PCR ran. Profiled with immunoSEQ multiplex PCR; TCRdb holds only in-frame clones, not every one. The sample lists some 270,000 clones; about 80% were seen once. Sequencing was done on a sample of PBMCs. The receptor source for this set is a girl aged 2 to 9 in good health and CMV-seronegative.

The chain recombines TRBV7-8 with TRBJ1-2, with D unresolved. The germline V gene encodes CDR1 SGHVS and CDR2 FQNEAQ. V lost 4 bases, J lost 5 bases, and 17 bases lay in between. This CDR3 comprises 15 residues. The CDR3 DNA reads as TGTGCCAGCAGCTCAGGATGGGGAGAATTTTATGGCTACACCTTC. Its translation is CASSSGWGEFYGYTF.

The chain joins TRBV5-1 to TRBJ2-3, with TRBD2 matching over 14 bases. The ends lost 4 bases at V and 1 base at J; junction bases unmatched: 14. Looked up from germline, CDR1 is SGHRS and CDR2 is YFSETQ. The CDR3 sequence is 20 residues long. As DNA, the CDR3 is TGCGCCAGCAGCGGGGTTCCGGGACTAGCGGGAGCCGATCGCACAGATACGCAGTATTTT. Translated, it gives CASSGVPGLAGADRTDTQYF.

This chain links TRBV5-1 with TRBJ2-5; 7 nucleotides match TRBD1. The DNA matches TRBJ2-7 better at its end, which makes the J call doubtful. The CDR3 covers 15 residues. CDR1 is SGHRS, CDR2 YFSETQ, per germline. CDR3 DNA: TGCGCCAGCAGCCTTGAGACAGGGCTCTCCTACGAGCAGTACTTC. Its protein product is CASSLETGLSYEQYF.

This clone was seen a few times. The rearrangement uses TRBV4-1 and TRBJ1-5, with 8 bases matching TRBD1. CDR1 and CDR2 from the germline V gene are MGHRA and YSYEKL. J was trimmed by 1 base and V by 2 bases; bases with no gene match: 7. The CDR3 has 17 residues. CDR3 coding DNA: TGCGCCAGCAGCCAACCTTACAGGGGGAGAAGCAATCAGCCCCAGCATTTT. Encoded protein: CASSQPYRGRSNQPQHF.

The chain combines TRBV7-7 with TRBJ2-3; 7 nucleotides line up with TRBD1. Germline V gene lookup returns CDR1 SSHAT and CDR2 FNYEAQ (reference sequence). The CDR3 consists of 14 residues. Trimming at V came to 1 base and at J to 7 bases, leaving 5 bases not matched to a gene. The CDR3 here is CASSLGGGWNTQYF. The DNA for the CDR3 is TGTGCCAGCAGCTTAGGAGGGGGCTGGAATACGCAGTATTTT.

This clone has only a few counts. The conserved phenylalanine or tryptophan normally closing the CDR3 is absent here, so this likely arose from a read error. The limits of the CDR3 on the DNA are not certain, so only TCRdb's listed CDR3 is given. The chain couples TRBV15 to TRBJ1-3. The CDR3 length equals 15 residues, ends included. CDR1 and CDR2 from the germline V gene are LNHNV and YYDKDF (reference sequence). CDR3 in amino acids: CATSRDLITDWGGLV.

The chain is built from TRBV28 and TRBJ1-2; D is possibly TRBD1 (5 bases). Trimming took 1 base from V and 5 from J, leaving 14 bases between them. The CDR3 length is 15 residues. Germline assignment: CDR1 MDHEN and CDR2 SYDVKM. The CDR3 reads CASSLFKGRRYGYTF. The CDR3, as DNA: TGTGCCAGCAGTTTATTTAAGGGGAGGCGGTATGGCTACACCTTC.

The chain couples TRBV2 to TRBJ2-7, with 8 bases identical to TRBD1. Germline loops: CDR1 SNHLY, CDR2 FYNNEI. V shed 7 bases, J shed 4 bases, and the junction held 6 bases outside the gene matches. The length of the CDR3 is 13 residues. Here the CDR3 DNA reads TGTGCCAGCAACCCAGGGGGCATGTACGAGCAGTACTTC. Its protein product is CASNPGGMYEQYF.

In this sample, this clone turned up once. The gene calls are TRBV5-6 and TRBJ2-5, with unresolved D. CDR1 and CDR2 from the germline V gene are SGHDT and YYEEEE. Deletions cut 3 bases from V and 3 bases from J, with 12 bases between. CDR3 size: 14 residues. The CDR3 reads CASSSYDTEETQYF. The DNA of the CDR3 is TGTGCCAGCAGCTCATATGACACGGAAGAGACCCAGTACTTC.

The gene calls are TRBV27 and TRBJ2-1, with 10 nucleotides matching TRBD2. The CDR3 is 14 amino acids. V was clipped by 2 bases and J by 9 bases; unmatched bases: 4. CDR1 MNHEY and CDR2 SMNVEV come from the germline V gene (reference sequence). The CDR3 loop is CASSLTSGVGEQFF. DNA of the CDR3: TGTGCCAGCAGTTTAACTAGCGGGGTTGGTGAGCAGTTCTTC.

The chain uses TRBV7-3 and TRBJ2-1, with TRBD2 matching 8 bases. CDR1 and CDR2 (germline): SGHTA, FQGTGA. The CDR3 consists of 14 residues. The V and J ends lost 4 bases and 7 bases, in that order; junction bases with no gene match: 6. The CDR3 DNA follows: TGTGCCAGCAGCTATAGCGGGACGGGGAATGAGCAGTTCTTC. Translating gives CASSYSGTGNEQFF.

The chain has TRBV11-2 and TRBJ1-6; TRBD1 agrees at 10 bases. Germline V gives CDR1 SGHAT, CDR2 FQNNGV. Trimming took 1 base from V and 9 from J; bases not matched to a gene: 15. This CDR3 is 19 amino acids long. The CDR3 sequence is CASSLAHPTRDRGSSPLHF. DNA of the CDR3: TGTGCCAGCAGCTTAGCCCACCCTACGAGGGACAGGGGAAGTTCACCCCTCCACTTT.

The chain couples TRBV9 to TRBJ1-1; D gene uncertain. The CDR3 spans 13 residues. Deletions cut 4 bases from V and 5 bases from J, with 12 bases between. In germline, CDR1 is SGDLS, CDR2 YYNGEE. The DNA for the CDR3 is TGTGCCAGCAGCCCTCAAGGAGGAACTGAAGCTTTCTTT. Translation gives CASSPQGGTEAFF.

The J gene is TRBJ1-5, the V gene TRBV7-9, with 7 nucleotides matching TRBD1. CDR3 size: 13 residues. Losses at the gene ends were 5 bases for V and 7 bases for J; bases not matched to a gene: 5. Germline V gene sequence: CDR1 SEHNR, CDR2 FQNEAQ (reference sequence). CDR3 bases: TGTGCCAGCAGCCGAAGGACAGGACAGCCCCAGCATTTT. This encodes CASSRRTGQPQHF.

CDR3 residues: CASGTGSSYNSPLHF. CDR3 in DNA: TGCGCCAGCGGGACAGGCAGCTCCTATAATTCACCCCTCCACTTT. The chain recombines TRBV5-1 with TRBJ1-6, with 8 positions matching TRBD1. Germline-derived CDR1 and CDR2 are SGHRS and YFSETQ. Trimming at V came to 7 bases and at J to 0 bases, leaving 3 bases not matched to a gene. This CDR3 spans 15 amino acids.